The 14 T cell receptor beta chains listed next were all sequenced from one sample in a study of T cells after somatic rescue of genetic block. The assay was immunoSEQ multiplex PCR, and TCRdb's table has in-frame clones only and misses some. The sample includes about 15,000 clones, about three quarters of them seen just once. The material sequenced was peripheral blood mononuclear cells (PBMCs). These receptors were obtained from a man between 18 and 35 years old.

The rearrangement links TRBV9 to TRBJ2-1; 9 nucleotides align to TRBD2. The germline V gene encodes CDR1 SGDLS and CDR2 YYNGEE. The J segment lost 6 bases and the V segment lost 0 bases, leaving 19 bases of the junction unmatched. The CDR3 sequence is 20 residues long. CDR3 loop: CASSVGPSRVLAGRFNEQFF. The CDR3 DNA reads TGTGCCAGCAGCGTAGGGCCTAGTAGAGTCCTAGCGGGACGTTTCAATGAGCAGTTCTTC.

V is TRBV7-9 and J is TRBJ2-3; 13 nucleotides agree with TRBD2. The V gene end was trimmed by 6 bases and the J gene end by 4 bases; junction bases not matched to a gene: 16. CDR1 and CDR2 from the germline V gene are SEHNR and FQNEAQ (reference sequence). The CDR3 covers 19 residues. CDR3: CASRNPGTSGMGGADTQYF. For the CDR3, the DNA is TGTGCCAGCAGGAACCCCGGGACTAGCGGGATGGGTGGCGCAGATACGCAGTATTTT.

The chain carries TRBV30 and TRBJ2-7; D gene uncertain. In germline, CDR1 is GTSNPN, CDR2 SVGIG (reference sequence). The CDR3 consists of 14 residues. Deletions cut 2 bases from V and 2 bases from J, with 13 bases between. The CDR3 sequence: CAWSHVSRTYEQYF. The DNA for the CDR3 is TGTGCCTGGAGTCATGTATCTCGGACCTACGAGCAGTACTTC.

In nucleotides, the CDR3 is TGTGCCAGCTCACCACCGAAACTAGCGGGGGGGCACAATGAGCAGTTCTTC. Its translation: CASSPPKLAGGHNEQFF. The V call is TRBV18, the J call TRBJ2-1, with TRBD2 matching 13 bases. The V and J ends lost 0 bases and 5 bases, in that order; junction bases with no gene match: 4. Germline CDR1 KGHSH, CDR2 LQKENI. The CDR3 is made up of 17 amino acids.

This chain joins TRBV27 and TRBJ1-5; 7 bases align to TRBD1. CDR1 MNHEY and CDR2 SMNVEV come from the germline V gene (reference sequence). Trimming took 4 bases from V and 6 from J; bases not matched to a gene: 6. The CDR3 runs 14 residues. CDR3 bases: TGTGCCAGCAGTTGGGCAGGGGGAGGTCAGCCCCAGCATTTT. The encoded protein is CASSWAGGGQPQHF.

The V and J genes are TRBV6-6 and TRBJ1-5, with 10 bases fitting TRBD1. Germline V gene lookup returns CDR1 MNHNY and CDR2 SVGAGI (reference sequence). Trimming took 5 bases from V and 4 from J; bases not matched to a gene: 8. The CDR3 spans 16 residues. CDR3 bases: TGTGCCAGCAGTACTTATCGGACAGGGGGTAATCAGCCCCAGCATTTT. It codes for CASSTYRTGGNQPQHF.

CDR3 in amino acids: CAWGGRHTQYF. The CDR3 DNA sequence: TGTGCCTGGGGGGGTAGGCATACGCAGTATTTT. This rearrangement joins TRBV30 to TRBJ2-3, with D perhaps being TRBD1 or TRBD2 (5 bases each). V shed 5 bases and J shed 7 bases, with 10 bases lying between them. This CDR3 is 11 amino acids long. Germline V gene data show CDR1 as GTSNPN and CDR2 as SVGIG (reference sequence).

The genes are TRBV7-6 and TRBJ2-2; 12 bases align to TRBD1. The length of the CDR3 is 16 residues. Germline V gives CDR1 SGHVS, CDR2 FNYEAQ. The trim removed 5 bases at V and 6 bases at J, leaving 7 bases unmatched. The CDR3 spells CASSPGTGGAAGELFF. CDR3 bases: TGTGCCAGCAGCCCCGGGACAGGGGGCGCGGCCGGGGAGCTGTTTTTT. The full variable domain, its missing parts supplied by reference TRBV7-6 and TRBJ2-2, is GAGVSQSPRYKVTKRGQDVALRCDPISGHVSLYWYRQALGQGPEFLTYFNYEAQQDKSGLPNDRFSAERPEGSISTLTIQRTEQRDSAMYRCASSPGTGGAAGELFFGEGSRLTVL.

V and J are TRBV6-6 and TRBJ2-1; D is perhaps TRBD1 (6 bases). V lost 6 bases and J 4 bases, leaving 10 bases between the germline ends. CDR3 length equals 13 residues. The germline CDR1 and CDR2 sequences are MNHNY and SVGAGI (reference sequence). The CDR3 protein is CASRKTGYNEQFF. CDR3 in DNA: TGTGCCAGCAGGAAGACAGGATACAATGAGCAGTTCTTC.

The genes are TRBV14 and TRBJ2-2, with no clear D. V was trimmed by 2 bases and J by 7 bases, leaving 11 bases between them. From germline, CDR1 is SGHDN and CDR2 FVKESK. This CDR3 comprises 14 residues. The CDR3 spells CASSQLQHVGELFF. For the CDR3, the DNA is TGTGCCAGCAGCCAATTACAGCACGTCGGGGAGCTGTTTTTT.

The chain has TRBV14 and TRBJ2-5; the D is unclear. Germline CDR1 and CDR2: SGHDN and FVKESK. V lost 1 base and J lost 0, with 9 bases in between. The length of the CDR3 is 15 residues. CDR3 amino acids: CASSQGLGYQETQYF. In DNA form, the CDR3 reads TGTGCCAGCAGCCAAGGTCTCGGATACCAAGAGACCCAGTACTTC.

This chain uses TRBV6-1 with TRBJ2-4, with D possibly matching TRBD1 (6 bases). There are 14 residues in the CDR3. Trimming removed 7 bases at V and 2 bases at J, with 12 bases between. Germline CDR1 reads MNHNS; CDR2 reads SASEGT. The CDR3 nucleotides read TGTGCCAGCAACAGGGCTACAACCAAAAACATTCAGTACTTC. Translated: CASNRATTKNIQYF.

This rearrangement joins TRBV19 to TRBJ2-5; D perhaps matches TRBD2 (5 bases). The length of the CDR3 is 12 residues. Trimming removed 1 base at V and 5 bases at J, with 5 bases between. CDR1 LNHDA and CDR2 SQIVND come from the germline V gene (reference sequence). The CDR3 loop is CASSIGGETQYF. In nucleotides, the CDR3 is TGTGCCAGTAGTATAGGAGGGGAGACCCAGTACTTC.

This clone was counted a few times. DNA of the CDR3: TGTGCCAGCAGTTTATACCGGGGGCTAAGCTACGAGCAGTACTTC. Its translation: CASSLYRGLSYEQYF. The chain carries TRBV27 and TRBJ2-7; D may match TRBD1 or TRBD2 (6 bases each). Germline V gene data show CDR1 as MNHEY and CDR2 as SMNVEV (reference sequence). The CDR3 contains 15 residues. V lost 1 base and J lost 3, with 13 bases in between.